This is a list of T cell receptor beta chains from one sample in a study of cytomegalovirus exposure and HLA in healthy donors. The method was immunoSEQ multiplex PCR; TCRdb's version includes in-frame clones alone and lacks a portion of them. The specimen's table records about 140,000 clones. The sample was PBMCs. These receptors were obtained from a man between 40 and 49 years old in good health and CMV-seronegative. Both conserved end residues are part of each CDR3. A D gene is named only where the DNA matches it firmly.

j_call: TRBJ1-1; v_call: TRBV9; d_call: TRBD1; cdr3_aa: CASSRTGPREEAFF; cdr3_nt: TGTGCCAGCAGCCGGACAGGTCCCAGAGAGGAAGCTTTCTTT
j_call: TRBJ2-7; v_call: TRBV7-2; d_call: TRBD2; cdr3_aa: CASSFSGQYEQYF; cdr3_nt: TGTGCCAGCAGCTTTAGCGGGCAATACGAGCAGTACTTC
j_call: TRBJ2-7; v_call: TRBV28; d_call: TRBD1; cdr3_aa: CASNPTGQMNYEQYF; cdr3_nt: TGTGCCAGCAACCCCACGGGACAGATGAACTACGAGCAGTACTTC
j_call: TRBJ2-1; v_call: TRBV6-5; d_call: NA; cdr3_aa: CATLTPGHQFF; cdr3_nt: TGTGCCACCCTCACACCGGGACACCAGTTCTTC
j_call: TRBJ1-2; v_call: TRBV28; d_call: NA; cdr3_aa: CASRPPQFYGYTF; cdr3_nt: TGTGCCAGCAGACCTCCACAGTTCTATGGCTACACCTTC
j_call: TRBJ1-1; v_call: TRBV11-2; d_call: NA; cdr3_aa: CASSLERGRAPEAFF; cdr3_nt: TGTGCCAGCAGCTTAGAGCGGGGGAGGGCCCCTGAAGCTTTCTTT
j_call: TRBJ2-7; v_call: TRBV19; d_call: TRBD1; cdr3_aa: CASSERTGIHYEQYF; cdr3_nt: TGTGCCAGTAGTGAGCGGACAGGGATACACTACGAGCAGTACTTC
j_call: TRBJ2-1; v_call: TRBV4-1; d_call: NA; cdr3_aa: CASSRGVASSYNEQFF; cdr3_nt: TGCGCCAGCAGCCGGGGGGTGGCTTCCTCCTACAATGAGCAGTTCTTC
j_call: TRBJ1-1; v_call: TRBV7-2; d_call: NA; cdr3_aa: CASSPRQTLNTEAFF; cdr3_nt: TGTGCCAGCAGCCCAAGACAGACCTTGAACACTGAAGCTTTCTTT
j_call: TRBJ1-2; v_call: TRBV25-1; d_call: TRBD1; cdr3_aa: CASSDYRGGGYGYTF; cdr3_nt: TGTGCCAGCAGTGACTACAGAGGGGGCGGATATGGCTACACCTTC
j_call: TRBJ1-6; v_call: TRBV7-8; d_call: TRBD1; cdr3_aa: CASSPTGGDSPLHF; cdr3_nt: TGTGCCAGCAGCCCGACAGGGGGCGATTCACCCCTCCACTTT
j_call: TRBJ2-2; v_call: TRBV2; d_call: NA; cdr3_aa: CASRMDRNTGELFF; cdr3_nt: TGTGCCAGCAGAATGGACAGGAACACCGGGGAGCTGTTTTTT
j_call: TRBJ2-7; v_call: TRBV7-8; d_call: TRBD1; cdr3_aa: CASSLGGQVGEQYF; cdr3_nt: TGTGCCAGCAGCTTGGGGGGACAGGTCGGCGAGCAGTACTTC
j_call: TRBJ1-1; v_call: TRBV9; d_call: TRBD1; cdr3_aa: CASSLYPTGPGDTEAFF; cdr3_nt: TGTGCCAGCAGCCTATACCCGACAGGGCCAGGGGACACTGAAGCTTTCTTT
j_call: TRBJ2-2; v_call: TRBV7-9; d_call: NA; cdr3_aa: CASSLSELRTGELFF; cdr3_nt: TGTGCCAGCAGCCTTAGCGAGCTAAGAACCGGGGAGCTGTTTTTT
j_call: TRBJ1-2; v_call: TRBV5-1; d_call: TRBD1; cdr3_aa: CASSLQGAVGYTF; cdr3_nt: TGCGCCAGCAGCTTACAGGGGGCGGTCGGCTACACCTTC
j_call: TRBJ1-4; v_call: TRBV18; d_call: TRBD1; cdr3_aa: CASSPTGEYATNEKLFF; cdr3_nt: TGTGCCAGCTCACCAACAGGGGAATATGCAACTAATGAAAAACTGTTTTTT
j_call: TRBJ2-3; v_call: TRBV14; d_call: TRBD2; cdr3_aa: CASSQRTSAFTDTQYF; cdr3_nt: TGTGCCAGCAGCCAACGGACTAGCGCTTTCACAGATACGCAGTATTTT
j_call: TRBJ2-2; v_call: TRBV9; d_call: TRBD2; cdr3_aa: CASSVGPGGRDTGELFF; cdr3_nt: TGTGCCAGCAGCGTAGGCCCGGGGGGAAGGGACACCGGGGAGCTGTTTTTT
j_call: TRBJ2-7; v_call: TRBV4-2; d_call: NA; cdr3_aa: CASSRTTGSYEQYF; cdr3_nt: TGTGCCAGCAGCCGTACAACAGGGTCCTACGAGCAGTACTTC
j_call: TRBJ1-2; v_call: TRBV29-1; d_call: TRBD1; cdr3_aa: CSVAAPQGAFGYTF; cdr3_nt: TGCAGCGTTGCTGCCCCACAGGGGGCTTTTGGCTACACCTTC
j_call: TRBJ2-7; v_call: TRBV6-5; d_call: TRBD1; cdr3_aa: CASSLDRGQAYEQYF; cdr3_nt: TGTGCCAGCAGTCTGGACAGGGGGCAGGCCTACGAGCAGTACTTC
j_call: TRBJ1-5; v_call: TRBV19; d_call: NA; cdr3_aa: CASSHRAAQYSNQPQHF; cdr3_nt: TGTGCCAGTAGTCACAGGGCGGCCCAATATAGCAATCAGCCCCAGCATTTT
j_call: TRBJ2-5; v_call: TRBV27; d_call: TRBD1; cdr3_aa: CASSPTGTGGQETQYF; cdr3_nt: TGTGCCAGCAGTCCGACCGGGACAGGGGGCCAAGAGACCCAGTACTTC
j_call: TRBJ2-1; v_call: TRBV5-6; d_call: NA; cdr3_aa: CASSGGTSLPSSYNEQFF; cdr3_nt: TGTGCCAGCAGCGGAGGGACTTCCCTCCCCAGCTCCTACAATGAGCAGTTCTTC
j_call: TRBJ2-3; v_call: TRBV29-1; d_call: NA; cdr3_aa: CSVEERPDTQYF; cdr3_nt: TGCAGCGTTGAAGAGAGGCCCGATACGCAGTATTTT
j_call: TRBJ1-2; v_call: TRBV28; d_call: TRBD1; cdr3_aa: CASSPGQGNYGYTF; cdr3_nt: TGTGCCAGCAGTCCCGGACAGGGAAACTATGGCTACACCTTC
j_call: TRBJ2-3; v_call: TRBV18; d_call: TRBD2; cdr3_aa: CASSPSGGGTADTQYF; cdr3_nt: TGTGCCAGCTCACCATCTGGCGGGGGGACCGCAGATACGCAGTATTTT
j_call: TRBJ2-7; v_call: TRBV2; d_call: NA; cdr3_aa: CASSDRGKISYEQYF; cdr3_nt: TGTGCCAGCAGTGACAGGGGAAAAATCTCCTACGAGCAGTACTTC
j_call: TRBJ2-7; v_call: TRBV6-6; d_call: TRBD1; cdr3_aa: CASSYLQGAYEQYF; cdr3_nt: TGTGCCAGCAGTTACTTACAGGGGGCCTACGAGCAGTACTTC
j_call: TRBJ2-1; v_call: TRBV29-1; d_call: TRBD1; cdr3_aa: CSVGGTGVGNEQFF; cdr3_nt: TGCAGCGTTGGAGGGACAGGCGTCGGCAATGAGCAGTTCTTC
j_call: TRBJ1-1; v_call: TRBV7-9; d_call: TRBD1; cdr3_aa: CASSLFGQVGVADTEAFF; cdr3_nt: TGTGCCAGCAGCTTATTTGGACAGGTTGGTGTGGCGGACACTGAAGCTTTCTTT
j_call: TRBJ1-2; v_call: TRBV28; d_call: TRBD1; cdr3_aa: CASSWTGGYGYTF; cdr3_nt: TGTGCCAGCAGTTGGACAGGGGGCTATGGCTACACCTTC
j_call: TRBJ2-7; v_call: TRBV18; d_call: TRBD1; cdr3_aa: CASSPETGGRYEQYF; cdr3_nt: TGTGCCAGCTCACCGGAGACAGGGGGCCGCTACGAGCAGTACTTC
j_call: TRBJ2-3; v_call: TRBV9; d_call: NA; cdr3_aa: CASSPFTPGVTDTQYF; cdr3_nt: TGTGCCAGCAGCCCGTTCACCCCAGGTGTTACAGATACGCAGTATTTT
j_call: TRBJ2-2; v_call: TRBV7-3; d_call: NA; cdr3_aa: CASSRGQLNTGELFF; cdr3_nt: TGTGCCAGCTCGCGCGGACAGTTGAACACCGGGGAGCTGTTTTTT
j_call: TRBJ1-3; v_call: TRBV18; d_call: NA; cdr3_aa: CASSPSMGGSGNTIYF; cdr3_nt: TGTGCCAGCTCACCATCCATGGGGGGCTCTGGAAACACCATATATTTT
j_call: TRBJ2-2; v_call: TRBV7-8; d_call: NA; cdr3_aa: CASSGSGARNTGELFF; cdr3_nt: TGTGCCAGCAGCGGATCAGGGGCAAGGAACACCGGGGAGCTGTTTTTT
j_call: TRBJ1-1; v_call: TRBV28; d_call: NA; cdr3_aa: CASRRQPNTEAFF; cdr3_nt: TGTGCCAGCAGGCGGCAACCGAACACTGAAGCTTTCTTT
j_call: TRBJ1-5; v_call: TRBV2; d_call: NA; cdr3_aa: CASSAGRQPQHF; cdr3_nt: TGTGCCAGCAGTGCGGGTCGCCAGCCCCAGCATTTT
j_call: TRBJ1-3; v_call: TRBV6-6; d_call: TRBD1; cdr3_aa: CASTPETGVPGNTIYF; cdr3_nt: TGTGCCAGCACACCAGAGACAGGGGTCCCTGGAAACACCATATATTTT
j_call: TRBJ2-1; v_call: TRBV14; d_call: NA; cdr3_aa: CASSPRRPYNEQFF; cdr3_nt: TGTGCCAGCAGCCCTCGGCGGCCCTACAATGAGCAGTTCTTC
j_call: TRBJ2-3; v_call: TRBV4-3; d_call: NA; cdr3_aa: CASRAPITDTQYF; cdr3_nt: TGCGCCAGCAGGGCACCAATCACAGATACGCAGTATTTT
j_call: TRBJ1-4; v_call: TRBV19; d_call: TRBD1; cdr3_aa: CASSMRSGQVGTNEKLFF; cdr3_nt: TGTGCCAGTAGTATGCGATCGGGACAGGTCGGAACTAATGAAAAACTGTTTTTT
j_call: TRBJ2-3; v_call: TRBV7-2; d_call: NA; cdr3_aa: CAGSSLRDTQYF; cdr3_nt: TGTGCCGGCAGCTCCCTGAGAGATACGCAGTATTTT
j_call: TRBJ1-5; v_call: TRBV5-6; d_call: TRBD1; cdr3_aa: CASSFGTGKDQPQHF; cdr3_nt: TGTGCCAGCAGCTTCGGGACAGGGAAGGATCAGCCCCAGCATTTT
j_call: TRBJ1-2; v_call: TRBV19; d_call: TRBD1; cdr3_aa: CASSYGTGGFVNYGYTF; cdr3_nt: TGTGCCAGTAGCTACGGGACAGGGGGTTTTGTTAACTATGGCTACACCTTC